Following are 27 T cell receptor beta chains from one sample sequenced in a study of blood T cell repertoires in COVID-19. Sequencing was performed with immunoSEQ multiplex PCR; in TCRdb, only in-frame clones are kept and a portion is missing. This table has fewer than 150,000 clones, roughly 90% appearing once. The source material was peripheral blood. These receptors were taken from a human donor in a cohort sampled during active COVID-19.

This clone occurred once. The chain is built from TRBV20-1 and TRBJ1-4, with D hard to call. CDR1 is DFQATT and CDR2 is SNEGSKA in the germline V gene (reference sequence). The CDR3 spans 10 residues. Trimming took off 5 bases at V and 4 bases at J, with 2 bases between the two ends. The CDR3 reads CSAYNEKLFF. CDR3 in DNA: TGCAGTGCTTATAATGAAAAACTGTTTTTT.

CDR3 bases: TGTGCCAGCAGCTTGACAGTGGACTCCTATGAAAAACTGTTTTTT. This sequence encodes CASSLTVDSYEKLFF. The chain recombines TRBV5-5 with TRBJ1-4; D not certain. CDR1 and CDR2 (germline): SGHKS, YYEKEE (reference sequence). This CDR3 is built from 15 residues. V gave up 1 base and J gave up 6 bases, with 13 bases separating them. Full variable domain (outside the CDR3, taken from reference TRBV5-5 and TRBJ1-4): DAGVTQSPTHLIKTRGQQVTLRCSPISGHKSVSWYQQVLGQGPQFIFQYYEKEERGRGNFPDRFSARQFPNYSSELNVNALLLGDSALYLCASSLTVDSYEKLFFGSGTQLSVL.

V gene TRBV27 combines with J gene TRBJ1-2; TRBD1 matches 8 bases. This CDR3 spans 14 amino acids. V gave up 6 bases and J gave up 4 bases; unmatched junction bases: 7. Germline CDR1 reads MNHEY; CDR2 reads SMNVEV (reference sequence). CDR3 DNA: TGTGCCAGCAGGACGGACAGGGCAGGCTATGGCTACACCTTC. Amino acid sequence: CASRTDRAGYGYTF.

The chain recombines TRBV27 with TRBJ2-7; 7 nucleotides line up with TRBD1. The germline V gene has CDR1 MNHEY and CDR2 SMNVEV (reference sequence). Trimming took 6 bases from V and 4 from J; bases not matched to a gene: 6. The CDR3 spans 13 residues. The CDR3 sequence: CASSLTGWYEQYF. For the CDR3, the DNA is TGTGCCAGCAGCCTGACAGGGTGGTACGAGCAGTACTTC.

This chain uses TRBV5-5 with TRBJ1-6, with 9 bases identical to TRBD1. This CDR3 contains 16 residues. The junction had 9 bases not matched to a gene; V was cut back by 4 bases and J by 7 bases. Germline CDR1 reads SGHKS; CDR2 reads YYEKEE (reference sequence). The CDR3 sequence is CASSSRQGQGNSPLHF. The CDR3 DNA reads as TGTGCCAGCAGCAGCCGACAGGGACAGGGAAATTCACCCCTCCACTTT.

CDR3 nucleotide sequence: TGTGCCAGCAGCTTGGGACTCGCCGGGGAGCTGTTTTTT. Its translation is CASSLGLAGELFF. V usage is TRBV7-8 and J usage is TRBJ2-2, with TRBD2 as a possible D gene (6 bases). CDR3 size: 13 residues. Germline V gene data show CDR1 as SGHVS and CDR2 as FQNEAQ. V lost 3 bases and J lost 6, with 8 bases in between.

V and J are TRBV30 and TRBJ2-3; 12 bases are shared with TRBD2. Germline CDR1 and CDR2: GTSNPN and SVGIG (reference sequence). After removal of 8 bases from V and 8 bases from J, the junction contained 8 bases not matched to a gene. This CDR3 is 13 amino acids long. The CDR3 reads CALSSGGAVTQYF. The CDR3, as DNA: TGTGCCCTCTCTAGCGGGGGGGCCGTTACGCAGTATTTT. The full variable domain, rest sourced from reference TRBV30 and TRBJ2-3, is SQTIHQWPATLVQPVGSPLSLECTVEGTSNPNLYWYRQAAGRGLQLLFYSVGIGQISSEVPQNLSASRPQDRQFILSSKKLLLSDSGFYLCALSSGGAVTQYFGPGTRLTVL.

CDR3 coding DNA: TGTGCCAGCAGTATACAGGATACCGGGGAGCTGTTTTTT. This codes for CASSIQDTGELFF. The chain has TRBV7-9 and TRBJ2-2, with a tentative D call TRBD1 (5 bases). Looked up from germline, CDR1 is SEHNR and CDR2 is FQNEAQ (reference sequence). V was pared by 6 bases and J by 5 bases, with 10 bases between. The length of the CDR3 is 13 residues.

The chain employs TRBV6-5 and TRBJ1-2, with 7 bases fitting TRBD1. This CDR3 has 13 amino acids. After removal of 4 bases from V and 6 bases from J, the junction contained 5 bases not matched to a gene. Per the germline V gene, CDR1 is MNHEY and CDR2 is SVGAGI. CDR3 sequence reads: CASSSDRVHGYTF. The CDR3 DNA reads as TGTGCCAGCAGTTCAGACAGGGTCCATGGCTACACCTTC.

This clone was recorded a few times. The CDR3 DNA is TGTGCCAGCAGCGGGGGGACAGGGGATGAAAAACTGTTTTTT. Protein product: CASSGGTGDEKLFF. This chain joins TRBV11-2 and TRBJ1-4, with 10 bases lining up with TRBD1. CDR1 is SGHAT and CDR2 is FQNNGV in the germline V gene. J gave up 6 bases and V 5 bases, and 3 bases lay outside the gene matches. The CDR3 totals 14 residues.

This chain's CDR3 is CASSLNRGYTEAFF. Written as DNA, the CDR3 is TGTGCCAGCAGCTTGAACAGGGGGTACACTGAAGCTTTCTTT. The chain has TRBV5-6 and TRBJ1-1; TRBD1 aligns across 8 bases. The V gene's germline CDR1 is SGHDT and CDR2 YYEEEE. This CDR3 is built from 14 residues. The J segment lost 3 bases and the V segment lost 1 base, leaving 2 bases of the junction unmatched.

The chain carries TRBV10-3 and TRBJ2-4; TRBD1 might be the D (5 bases). Trimming pared 1 base from V and 1 base from J, leaving 11 bases between. Looked up from germline, CDR1 is ENHRY and CDR2 is SYGVKD. This CDR3 has 16 residues. The CDR3 loop is CAISELAGRAKNIQYF. The CDR3 DNA reads as TGTGCCATCAGTGAGTTGGCAGGGCGGGCCAAAAACATTCAGTACTTC.

This clone came up a few times. The genes are TRBV29-1 and TRBJ2-5, with 11 bases aligning to TRBD2. The trim removed 7 bases at V and 5 bases at J, leaving 15 bases unmatched. This CDR3 contains 16 residues. Looked up from germline, CDR1 is SQVTM and CDR2 is ANQGSEA. CDR3 bases: TGCAGCGCTGGTACCCCGACTAGCGGGACCTCCGAGACCCAGTACTTC. Protein product: CSAGTPTSGTSETQYF.

This rearrangement joins TRBV6-5 to TRBJ1-4; no clear D gene. The CDR3 has 15 amino acids. Germline V gene lookup returns CDR1 MNHEY and CDR2 SVGAGI. Trimming removed 0 bases from V and 4 bases from J, with 9 bases in between. CDR3 sequence (DNA): TGTGCCAGCAGTTACTCCCTGCCGCGTAATGAAAAACTGTTTTTT. As protein: CASSYSLPRNEKLFF.

The chain uses TRBV3-1 (or the pseudogene TRBV3-2) and TRBJ2-6, with D tentatively TRBD1 (7 bases). CDR3 length: 18 amino acids. Germline CDR1 LGHDT, CDR2 YNNKEL (reference sequence). Between the trimmed V and J ends, which lost 0 bases and 2 bases, there was a span of 14 bases. The CDR3 coding sequence is TGTGCCAGCAGCCAAGATAGGGCAGGGGGGCCTGGGGCCAACGTCCTGACTTTC. Protein sequence: CASSQDRAGGPGANVLTF.

The chain uses TRBV11-2 and TRBJ2-3, with 8 bases identical to TRBD2. The J segment lost 4 bases and the V segment lost 1 base, leaving 10 bases of the junction unmatched. The CDR3 spans 17 residues. Germline CDR1 is SGHAT and CDR2 is FQNNGV. The CDR3 DNA follows: TGTGCCAGCAGCTTAGTCCCCCCGGGAGGGGGGCCAGATACGCAGTATTTT. It translates to CASSLVPPGGGPDTQYF.

Here the CDR3 DNA reads TGTGCCAGTGCGCAGCGTGAGACCCAGTACTTC. As protein: CASAQRETQYF. The genes are TRBV19 and TRBJ2-5, with D unresolved. This CDR3 spans 11 amino acids. Deletions cut 8 bases from V and 5 bases from J, with 9 bases between. Germline loops: CDR1 LNHDA, CDR2 SQIVND (reference sequence).

This clone was counted a few times. The chain joins TRBV19 to TRBJ1-5; no clear D. CDR3 length: 12 amino acids. Germline V CDR1 and CDR2: LNHDA, SQIVND (reference sequence). The V end lost 4 bases, the J end lost 10 bases, and 11 bases lay between the germline ends. CDR3 in DNA: TGTGCCAGTAGTACCAGGACTTCACCCCAGCATTTT. This gives the protein CASSTRTSPQHF.

This rearrangement joins TRBV19 to TRBJ2-3; 8 bases match TRBD2. This CDR3 comprises 16 residues. Germline V gene data show CDR1 as LNHDA and CDR2 as SQIVND (reference sequence). The junction had 6 bases not matched to a gene; V was cut back by 2 bases and J by 2 bases. Written as DNA, the CDR3 is TGTGCCAGTAGTATATGGAGCGGGAGTACCACAGATACGCAGTATTTT. This sequence encodes CASSIWSGSTTDTQYF. Full variable domain (outside the CDR3, taken from reference TRBV19 and TRBJ2-3): DGGITQSPKYLFRKEGQNVTLSCEQNLNHDAMYWYRQDPGQGLRLIYYSQIVNDFQKGDIAEGYSVSREKKESFPLTVTSAQKNPTAFYLCASSIWSGSTTDTQYFGPGTRLTVL.

The V call is TRBV3-1 (or the pseudogene TRBV3-2), the J call TRBJ2-7; D is unclear. Germline V CDR1 and CDR2: LGHDT, YNNKEL (reference sequence). V lost 1 base and J lost 0, with 7 bases in between. The CDR3 spans 14 residues. The CDR3 region has the DNA TGTGCCAGCAGCCAAGCACATTACTCCTACGAGCAGTACTTC. Translated, it gives CASSQAHYSYEQYF.

This chain uses TRBV28 with TRBJ1-5, with D possibly matching TRBD1 (5 bases). CDR3 length: 17 residues. V was pared by 7 bases and J by 3 bases, with 22 bases between. Germline CDR1 and CDR2: MDHEN and SYDVKM. The DNA of the CDR3 is TGTGCCAGCACCCTCACCCTGGGGGGGGGTACCAATCAGCCCCAGCATTTT. This codes for CASTLTLGGGTNQPQHF.

The chain joins TRBV6-5 to TRBJ2-1; D remains ambiguous. Germline CDR1 and CDR2: MNHEY and SVGAGI. Trimming removed 0 bases from V and 6 bases from J, with 6 bases in between. CDR3 length: 13 residues. The CDR3, as DNA: TGTGCCAGCAGTTACTCACTTGGCAATGAGCAGTTCTTC. It translates to CASSYSLGNEQFF.

The rearrangement uses TRBV5-1 and TRBJ2-7; 9 bases are shared with TRBD2. With 1 base clipped from V and 9 bases from J, the junction kept 2 bases outside the gene matches. The CDR3 totals 12 residues. Germline V CDR1 and CDR2: SGHRS, YFSETQ. The chain's CDR3 is CASSLPSGMQYF. As DNA, the CDR3 is TGCGCCAGCAGCTTGCCTAGCGGGATGCAGTACTTC.

The rearrangement joins TRBV18 to TRBJ2-5; TRBD1 matches 8 bases. Trimming at V came to 2 bases and at J to 2 bases, leaving 7 bases not matched to a gene. This CDR3 region has 16 residues. Looked up from germline, CDR1 is KGHSH and CDR2 is LQKENI. DNA of the CDR3: TGTGCCAGCTCACCAACCGGGACAGGCCTTCAAGAGACCCAGTACTTC. This encodes CASSPTGTGLQETQYF.

This clone was observed many times. The genes are TRBV7-3 and TRBJ1-2; no clear D gene. Germline CDR1 SGHTA, CDR2 FQGTGA. V was clipped by 5 bases and J by 6 bases, with 10 bases between them. The CDR3 runs to 12 residues. The CDR3 DNA follows: TGTGCCAGCAGCCTAAGAGGGAATGGCTACACCTTC. This translates into CASSLRGNGYTF. The full variable domain, its missing parts supplied by reference TRBV7-3 and TRBJ1-2, is GAGVSQTPSNKVTEKGKYVELRCDPISGHTALYWYRQSLGQGPEFLIYFQGTGAADDSGLPNDRFFAVRPEGSVSTLKIQRTERGDSAVYLCASSLRGNGYTFGSGTRLTVV.

The chain employs TRBV6-1 and TRBJ1-2; D gene unclear. CDR1 is MNHNS and CDR2 is SASEGT in the germline V gene. The CDR3 consists of 14 residues. Trimming took off 1 base at V and 2 bases at J, with 8 bases between the two ends. This CDR3 reads CASSEGRENYGYTF. CDR3 DNA sequence: TGTGCCAGCAGTGAAGGCCGGGAGAACTATGGCTACACCTTC.

This clone appeared once. The chain recombines TRBV10-1 with TRBJ2-1, with 12 bases aligning to TRBD1. Germline lookup yields CDR1 WNHNN and CDR2 SYGVQD (reference sequence). This CDR3 comprises 19 residues. V was clipped by 1 base and J by 7 bases; unmatched bases: 14. CDR3 in amino acids: CASSEFVGQGAANTNEQFF. The CDR3 nucleotides read TGCGCCAGCAGTGAGTTTGTGGGACAGGGGGCTGCAAACACGAATGAGCAGTTCTTC.